The 4 T cell receptor beta chains given below trace back to one sample, sequenced in a study of cytotoxic CD8 clonotypes in ibrutinib-treated CLL listed by TCRdb under 2021. Libraries came from the immunoSEQ multiplex PCR assay. Entries here come from immuneACCESS through TCRdb and include only in-frame sequences with V and J called. Some clones fail to appear in such tables; in the studies checked, an unresolved V gene covers under half of the shortfall, and the cause of the remainder is unknown. The sample table holds approximately 190,000 clones, of which 75% to 80% were seen once. The ten largest account for approximately 10% of the sample. Sample time point, as interpreted from the label and publication: roughly 12 months on ibrutinib. The sample here was PBMCs, taken after 12 months of ibrutinib treatment. The receptors derive from a human donor with chronic lymphocytic leukemia.

This clone was seen more than once but under ten times. This chain joins TRBV27 and TRBJ2-7; perhaps TRBD1 as D (6 bases). Germline V gene data show CDR1 as MNHEY and CDR2 as SMNVEV (reference sequence). Trimming stripped 5 bases from V and 5 bases from J, with 10 bases between. The CDR3 has 12 amino acids. CDR3: CASSPQGNEQYF. Written as DNA, the CDR3 is TGTGCCAGCAGTCCACAGGGAAACGAGCAGTACTTC.

The chain couples TRBV5-1 to TRBJ2-5, with 7 positions matching TRBD1. Trimming removed 0 bases from V and 1 base from J; junction bases left unmatched: 6. Germline-derived CDR1 and CDR2 are SGHRS and YFSETQ. CDR3 length: 16 amino acids. In DNA form, the CDR3 reads TGCGCCAGCAGCTTGGTGGGGCCAGGGGGCCAAGAGACCCAGTACTTC. This gives the protein CASSLVGPGGQETQYF.

The chain couples TRBV5-6 to TRBJ2-5, with D tentatively TRBD2 (5 bases). The CDR3 extends over 15 amino acids. Looked up from germline, CDR1 is SGHDT and CDR2 is YYEEEE. Between the trimmed V and J ends, which lost 4 bases and 5 bases, there was a span of 18 bases. The CDR3 loop is CASSPDYSAWETQYF. In DNA, the CDR3 is TGTGCCAGCAGCCCTGACTACTCGGCGTGGGAGACCCAGTACTTC.

The CDR3 region is CASKVGWTSGNNEQFF. CDR3 DNA: TGTGCCAGTAAGGTCGGTTGGACTAGCGGGAACAATGAGCAGTTCTTC. The chain recombines TRBV19 with TRBJ2-1; TRBD2 matches at 12 bases. J gave up 5 bases and V 7 bases, and 9 bases lay outside the gene matches. Germline CDR1 and CDR2: LNHDA and SQIVND (reference sequence). The CDR3 has 16 residues.